Each of the 26 T cell receptor beta chains below was sequenced from the same sample in a study of shared clonotypes between healthy human individuals. Sequencing was performed with immunoSEQ multiplex PCR; in TCRdb, only in-frame clones are kept and a portion is missing. The repertoire consists of 650,000 to 800,000 clones, with 92% occurring once and the leading ten covering approximately 22%. CD8 cells regarded as naive lacked CD45RO, were positively chosen for CCR7, and omitted terminally differentiated effector memory CD45RA+ cells. The source material was naive CD8+ T cells sorted from blood. These receptors were collected from a man under 40 in good health.

The V call is TRBV5-1, the J call TRBJ2-1; weak D call: TRBD2 (6 bases). V lost 6 bases and J 0 bases, leaving 16 bases between the germline ends. In germline, CDR1 is SGHRS, CDR2 YFSETQ. The CDR3 covers 16 residues. CDR3 loop: CASNLLAASSYNEQFF. CDR3 sequence (DNA): TGCGCCAGCAATCTCTTAGCGGCCAGCTCCTACAATGAGCAGTTCTTC.

V is TRBV4-1 and J is TRBJ2-3; D possibly corresponds to TRBD1 (5 bases). This CDR3 contains 15 residues. The V end was cut by 1 base, the J end by 0 bases, with 8 bases between. Germline V lookup: CDR1 MGHRA, CDR2 YSYEKL. CDR3 sequence (DNA): TGCGCCAGCAGCCAAGGTCGACAGAGCACAGATACGCAGTATTTT. This translates into CASSQGRQSTDTQYF.

The genes are TRBV5-5 and TRBJ2-6; TRBD1 matches at 8 bases. The CDR3 is 18 amino acids. Trimming took 0 bases from V and 4 from J; bases not matched to a gene: 9. The V gene's germline CDR1 is SGHKS and CDR2 YYEKEE (reference sequence). The CDR3 bases are TGTGCCAGCAGCTTGGCCCCGGACAGGGAGCCCGGGGCCAACGTCCTGACTTTC. Translating gives CASSLAPDREPGANVLTF.

V gene TRBV9 combines with J gene TRBJ1-3; D ambiguous. The V end lost 7 bases, the J end lost 6 bases, and 11 bases lay between the germline ends. The germline V gene has CDR1 SGDLS and CDR2 YYNGEE. The CDR3 length is 12 residues. The CDR3 sequence is CASGNRLNTIYF. The CDR3 bases are TGTGCCAGCGGAAACCGCCTAAACACCATATATTTT.

The chain uses TRBV7-2 and TRBJ2-2; the D is unclear. CDR3 length equals 14 residues. V was cut by 1 base and J by 4 bases, with 7 bases left in between. Germline V gene lookup returns CDR1 SGHTA and CDR2 FQGNSA. CDR3 DNA sequence: TGTGCCAGCAGCTTAGTTCCGGGCACCGGGGAGCTGTTTTTT. As protein: CASSLVPGTGELFF.

The chain uses TRBV7-3 and TRBJ2-1; D perhaps matches TRBD2 (5 bases). V lost 5 bases and J lost 7, with 9 bases in between. Germline V gene sequence: CDR1 SGHTA, CDR2 FQGTGA. The CDR3 runs to 12 residues. The CDR3 sequence: CASSGLVNEQFF. DNA for the CDR3: TGTGCCAGCAGCGGACTGGTTAATGAGCAGTTCTTC.

This clone is a singleton in its sample. The chain recombines TRBV11-2 with TRBJ2-1; TRBD2 agrees at 13 bases. V shed 7 bases, J shed 5 bases, and the junction held 11 bases outside the gene matches. Looked up from germline, CDR1 is SGHAT and CDR2 is FQNNGV. This CDR3 is 17 amino acids long. The CDR3 DNA is TGTGCCAGCAACCCCCGACTAGCGGGAGGCGTAAACAATGAGCAGTTCTTC. It encodes CASNPRLAGGVNNEQFF.

This chain links TRBV10-3 with TRBJ2-1; D may be TRBD2 (6 bases). In germline, CDR1 is ENHRY, CDR2 SYGVKD. The CDR3 has 17 residues. Between the trimmed V and J ends, which lost 4 bases and 6 bases, there was a span of 22 bases. Here the CDR3 DNA reads TGTGCCATCAGTGGTACCCCCGGGGTAGCGGACGTCAATGAGCAGTTCTTC. Translation gives CAISGTPGVADVNEQFF.

V gene TRBV7-2 combines with J gene TRBJ2-3; 9 positions match TRBD1. V lost 3 bases to trimming and J lost 4 bases; unmatched junction nucleotides: 11. Germline values: CDR1 SGHTA, CDR2 FQGNSA. The CDR3 is 17 residues long. The CDR3 loop reads CASSFPLDRGRSDTQYF. Written as DNA, the CDR3 is TGTGCCAGCAGCTTCCCTTTAGACAGGGGGAGGTCAGATACGCAGTATTTT.

As regards this clone: Additional DNA sequences in this sample encode the identical CDR3. This rearrangement joins TRBV5-1 to TRBJ2-2; TRBD2 aligns across 12 bases. The ends lost 0 bases at V and 6 bases at J; junction bases unmatched: 0. The CDR3 spans 15 residues. Germline V gives CDR1 SGHRS, CDR2 YFSETQ. CDR3 residues: CASSLGLAGAGELFF. The CDR3 region has the DNA TGCGCCAGCAGCTTGGGACTAGCGGGAGCCGGGGAGCTGTTTTTT.

This chain joins TRBV7-2 and TRBJ1-1; D not certain. CDR1 and CDR2 from the germline V gene are SGHTA and FQGNSA. V was pared by 5 bases and J by 3 bases, with 10 bases between. The CDR3 loop spans 13 amino acids. The CDR3 DNA is TGTGCCAGCAGCCACGGGAGATACACTGAAGCTTTCTTT. Translated: CASSHGRYTEAFF.

This rearrangement joins TRBV7-9 to TRBJ1-5; no definite D call. V lost 2 bases to trimming and J lost 3 bases, with 8 bases between them. CDR3 size: 14 residues. In germline, CDR1 is SEHNR, CDR2 FQNEAQ (reference sequence). The CDR3 DNA sequence: TGTGCCAGCAGCTTAAGGGCCCTCAATCAGCCCCAGCATTTT. It translates to CASSLRALNQPQHF.

The chain uses TRBV7-9 and TRBJ1-2, with D perhaps TRBD1 (5 bases). The CDR3 has 17 residues. The V and J ends lost 5 bases and 0 bases respectively, with 19 bases between them. Germline CDR1 SEHNR, CDR2 FQNEAQ (reference sequence). CDR3 in amino acids: CASSRLGNRQSNYGYTF. CDR3 sequence (DNA): TGTGCCAGCAGCCGCTTGGGGAACAGGCAATCTAACTATGGCTACACCTTC. Full variable domain (rest looked up from reference TRBV7-9 and TRBJ1-2): DTGVSQNPRHKITKRGQNVTFRCDPISEHNRLYWYRQTLGQGPEFLTYFQNEAQLEKSRLLSDRFSAERPKGSFSTLEIQRTEQGDSAMYLCASSRLGNRQSNYGYTFGSGTRLTVV.

The chain recombines TRBV6-6 with TRBJ2-3; tentatively, D is TRBD2 (7 bases). Germline V gene data show CDR1 as MNHNY and CDR2 as SVGAGI (reference sequence). V shed 2 bases and J shed 8 bases, with 17 bases lying between them. CDR3 length equals 15 residues. As DNA, the CDR3 is TGTGCCAGCAGTTACAGCGGGGACACCGCCGCTACGCAGTATTTT. As protein: CASSYSGDTAATQYF.

This chain connects TRBV6-1 to TRBJ1-1; tentative D call: TRBD1 (5 bases). V was shortened by 7 bases and J by 4 bases, with 13 bases between the two germline ends. The CDR3 extends over 13 amino acids. Per the germline V gene, CDR1 is MNHNS and CDR2 is SASEGT. CDR3: CASILGVGTEAFF. CDR3 in DNA: TGTGCCAGCATTTTAGGGGTAGGCACTGAAGCTTTCTTT.

The chain employs TRBV5-4 and TRBJ2-5; D might be TRBD1 (6 bases). V was cut by 4 bases and J by 5 bases, with 12 bases left in between. There are 13 residues in the CDR3. Germline V gene data show CDR1 as SGHNT and CDR2 as YYREEE (reference sequence). The CDR3 reads CASSRRGVETQYF. For the CDR3, the DNA is TGTGCCAGCAGCCGCAGGGGCGTGGAGACCCAGTACTTC.

This clone was counted a single time. The gene calls are TRBV19 and TRBJ2-2, with 14 bases matching TRBD2. CDR3 length: 15 amino acids. Germline CDR1 is LNHDA and CDR2 is SQIVND (reference sequence). The ends lost 9 bases at V and 7 bases at J; junction bases unmatched: 7. CDR3 nucleotides: TGTGCCAGCAGACTAGCGGGAGGGGGTAACGGGGAGCTGTTTTTT. It is translated as CASRLAGGGNGELFF.

The V and J genes are TRBV10-1 and TRBJ2-4; 8 positions agree with TRBD1. CDR1 WNHNN and CDR2 SYGVQD come from the germline V gene (reference sequence). There are 13 residues in the CDR3. V trimming: 6 bases; J trimming: 7 bases; junction bases outside the gene matches: 5. CDR3 in amino acids: CASSRQGTNIQYF. In DNA form, the CDR3 reads TGCGCCAGCAGCCGACAGGGGACTAACATTCAGTACTTC.

The chain couples TRBV10-3 to TRBJ2-7; 13 bases align to TRBD2. This CDR3 is 17 amino acids long. The germline CDR1 and CDR2 sequences are ENHRY and SYGVKD. V gave up 6 bases and J gave up 6 bases; unmatched junction bases: 14. Here the CDR3 DNA reads TGTGCCATCAGCTGGACTAGCGGGAGTCAGATTTCGGGCGAGCAGTACTTC. It codes for CAISWTSGSQISGEQYF.

J is TRBJ2-1 and V is TRBV27; a weak D match, TRBD2 (5 bases). The CDR3 totals 13 residues. The V gene's germline CDR1 is MNHEY and CDR2 SMNVEV (reference sequence). The V end lost 8 bases, the J end lost 4 bases, and 12 bases lay between the germline ends. The CDR3 nucleotides are TGTGCCAGCGCGGAAGGACTTTACAATGAGCAGTTCTTC. Amino acids: CASAEGLYNEQFF.

The chain employs TRBV28 and TRBJ2-7; TRBD1 agrees at 9 bases. CDR3 length equals 15 residues. The J segment lost 3 bases and the V segment lost 10 bases, leaving 13 bases of the junction unmatched. CDR1 is MDHEN, CDR2 SYDVKM, per germline. The CDR3 loop reads CATHPGQGSDYEQYF. CDR3 sequence (DNA): TGTGCCACCCATCCGGGACAGGGTTCTGACTACGAGCAGTACTTC. Full variable domain (remainder filled in from reference TRBV28 and TRBJ2-7): DVKVTQSSRYLVKRTGEKVFLECVQDMDHENMFWYRQDPGLGLRLIYFSYDVKMKEKGDIPEGYSVSREKKERFSLILESASTNQTSMYLCATHPGQGSDYEQYFGPGTRLTVT.

The chain recombines TRBV5-4 with TRBJ2-7, with D perhaps matching TRBD2 (5 bases). CDR3 length equals 15 residues. Germline CDR1 is SGHNT and CDR2 is YYREEE (reference sequence). V lost 0 bases and J 6 bases, leaving 16 bases between the germline ends. The CDR3 reads CASSLATIGSGEQYF. The CDR3 bases are TGTGCCAGCAGCTTGGCCACGATAGGGAGCGGCGAGCAGTACTTC.

The CDR3 region has the DNA TGTGCCAGTAGTATAGATCGGGACGAAGGCTTCTATGGCTACACCTTC. Protein: CASSIDRDEGFYGYTF. This rearrangement joins TRBV19 to TRBJ1-2; D possibly corresponds to TRBD1 (5 bases). This CDR3 is built from 16 residues. Germline V gene lookup returns CDR1 LNHDA and CDR2 SQIVND (reference sequence). V was trimmed by 0 bases and J by 4 bases, leaving 15 bases between them.

This clone was seen repeatedly, ten times or more. The chain combines TRBV19 with TRBJ2-2, with D possibly being TRBD1 (5 bases). The CDR3 loop spans 12 amino acids. The V end was cut by 5 bases, the J end by 6 bases, with 7 bases between. Germline CDR1 and CDR2: LNHDA and SQIVND (reference sequence). CDR3 DNA sequence: TGTGCCAGTAGTCCAGGGTCCGGGGAGCTGTTTTTT. It encodes CASSPGSGELFF. Filled out from reference TRBV19 and TRBJ2-2, the complete variable domain reads DGGITQSPKYLFRKEGQNVTLSCEQNLNHDAMYWYRQDPGQGLRLIYYSQIVNDFQKGDIAEGYSVSREKKESFPLTVTSAQKNPTAFYLCASSPGSGELFFGEGSRLTVL.

As for this clone: A far larger clone lies a single base away; this is likely a read error. CDR3: CASRNTGELFF. The CDR3, as DNA: TGTGCCAGCCGGAACACCGGGGAGCTGTTTTTT. V gene TRBV28 combines with J gene TRBJ2-2; D uncertain. The CDR3 runs 11 residues. CDR1 MDHEN and CDR2 SYDVKM come from the germline V gene. V lost 8 bases, J lost 1 base, and 2 bases lay in between.

The chain links TRBV11-2 to TRBJ2-2; 8 positions match TRBD2. The CDR3 runs 16 residues. Germline V gene sequence: CDR1 SGHAT, CDR2 FQNNGV. Trimming cost V 3 bases and J 0 bases; bases outside gene matches: 3. The CDR3 DNA follows: TGTGCCAGCAGCTTTGGACTAGCAGCGAACACCGGGGAGCTGTTTTTT. Amino acids: CASSFGLAANTGELFF. The whole variable domain, filled in from reference TRBV11-2 and TRBJ2-2, reads EAGVAQSPRYKIIEKRQSVAFWCNPISGHATLYWYQQILGQGPKLLIQFQNNGVVDDSQLPKDRFSAERLKGVDSTLKIQPAKLEDSAVYLCASSFGLAANTGELFFGEGSRLTVL.